This T cell receptor (beta chain) was sequenced during a study of molecular identifiers for immune sequencing clone quantification. As for the study in general: In the replicates, RNA derived from roughly 20,000 or 100,000 naive CD8 cells was divided into five parts, and four were sequenced. Findings and limits, study-wide: Single-cell amounts of spiked Jurkat TCR RNA were reportedly detectable among approximately 970,000 naive cells.

This clonotype was picked up a small number of times. Its specificity is unknown. CD8+CD4-CCR7+CD45RA+ cells were sorted as naive CD8 T cells. A single record per CDR3 protein comes from TCRdb applying MiXCR to the PCR reads. This sample has under 350,000 distinct CDR3 sequences, with roughly 24% found just once. This receptor was identified in a human donor in good health. Some libraries in this study had Jurkat cell RNA spiked in. Sequencing was performed on naive CD8+ T cells from blood, with Jurkat cell RNA spiked in. Subset meaning: FACS-sorted CD8+CD4-CCR7+CD45RA+ naive T cells.

The CDR3 protein is CSVGTPYGGYGYTF. CDR3 DNA sequence: TGCAGCGTTGGGACTCCCTACGGGGGATATGGCTACACCTTC. The chain employs TRBV29-1 and TRBJ1-2, with D possibly being TRBD1 (5 bases). Germline assignment: CDR1 SQVTM and CDR2 ANQGSEA. Between the trimmed V and J ends, which lost 4 bases and 5 bases, there was a span of 17 bases. The CDR3 runs to 14 residues.